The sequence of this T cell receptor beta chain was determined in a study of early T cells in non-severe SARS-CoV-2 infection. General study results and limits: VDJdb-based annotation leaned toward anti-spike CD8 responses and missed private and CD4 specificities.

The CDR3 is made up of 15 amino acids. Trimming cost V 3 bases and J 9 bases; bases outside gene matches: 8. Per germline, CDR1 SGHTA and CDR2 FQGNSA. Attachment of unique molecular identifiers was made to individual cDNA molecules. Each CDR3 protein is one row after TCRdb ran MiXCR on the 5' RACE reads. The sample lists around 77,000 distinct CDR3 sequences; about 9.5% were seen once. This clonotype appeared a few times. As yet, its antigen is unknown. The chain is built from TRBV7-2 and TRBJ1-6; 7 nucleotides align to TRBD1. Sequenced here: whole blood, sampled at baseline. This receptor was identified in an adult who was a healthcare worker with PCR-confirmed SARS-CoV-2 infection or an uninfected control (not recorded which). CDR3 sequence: CASSFRGDQSSPLHF. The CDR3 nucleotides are TGTGCCAGCAGCTTCAGGGGGGACCAATCTTCACCCCTCCACTTT.